This entry concerns a single T cell receptor (beta chain). There is no known antigen for this receptor. No much larger clonotype is one base removed from it; base qualities were not supplied. The library came from multiplex PCR. The run used an Illumina HiSeq 4000. TCR beta libraries were built with iRepertoire HTBI primers and Arm-PCR amplification of CDR3 regions. PCR products were gel purified before sequencing. The paper's data handling went like this. Across samples, 55 to 80 TRBV and around 15 TRBJ segments were identified and used for gene usage analysis of CDR3 amino acid clonotypes. Filtered high-quality paired reads were merged into contigs using COPE and FqMerger. BLAST was used to align contigs to the IMGT TRBV, TRBD and TRBJ reference genes, and CDR3 was defined following IMGT. Highly expanded clones were defined as clonotypes with a frequency above 0.1%. Shannon entropy served as the measure of repertoire diversity, while the Gini coefficient captured V-J evenness. Clonotypes shared by more than one individual were considered public. TCRdb reran the public reads through fastp at Q25 and MiXCR, keeping productive beta chains. Entries are consolidated by CDR3 protein sequence, retaining the most common genes and DNA. These V and J calls derive from TCRdb rather than the authors' analysis. The sample table contains more than 400,000 distinct CDR3 sequences; only one count was recorded for around 15% of them. Roughly an eighth of the sample goes to the ten largest clones.

The germline V end is reduced by 2 bases and the J end by 4 bases; junction bases left unmatched: 5. Reading from cysteine to phenylalanine, the CDR3 counts 15 amino acids. The kept DNA is CDR3 alone, 45 bases in frame from the first base. CDR1 and CDR2, per the germline V gene (reference sequence), are DFQATT and SNEGSKA. These data come from a study of regulatory T cells in long-lasting Graves disease (dated by TCRdb to the early 2020s). The study in broad terms: Newly diagnosed Graves' disease patients had taken antithyroid drugs for less than 3 months. Peripheral blood TCR sequencing and RNA sequencing compared persistent Graves' disease patients with newly diagnosed Graves' disease patients. The study took place in China and was registered as a clinical trial. A total of roughly 35 samples were covered by TCR sequencing, comprising approximately 13 persistent and roughly 20 newly diagnosed Graves' disease patients. Overall results and qualifications from the work: TRBV28, TRBJ1-2 and TRBJ2-5 were preferentially used in persistent disease, while TRBV20-1 and TRBJ2-1 were favored in newly diagnosed disease. Sequencing and analysis were restricted to the TCR beta chain. The authors acknowledged the small sample size as a limitation that may reduce accuracy. More public clonotypes were shared among persistent patients (roughly 2,700) than among newly diagnosed patients (over 900). Compared with newly diagnosed patients, patients with persistent Graves' disease had lower TCR Shannon entropy and fewer highly expanded clones, which suggests clonal expansion. The study examined only peripheral blood because the primary lesion, thyroid tissue, could not be accessed.

Interpreted using the paper, the time point label stands for: newly diagnosed GD, antithyroid drugs for less than 3 months. For both TCR sequencing and RNA sequencing, RNA was extracted from PBMCs in TRIzol. Graves' disease was diagnosed according to American Thyroid Association guidelines. Patients were recruited from an endocrinology department in Xi'an, China. From each patient, around 9 milliliters of peripheral blood was collected into an EDTA anticoagulant tube. Ficoll Paque Plus density gradient separation was used to isolate PBMCs, and no further T cell sorting was done. RNA quality was checked with an Agilent 2100 Bioanalyzer and agarose gel, and concentration with a NanoDrop 2000. The sample was also reused in another study, on T cells in Graves' hyperthyroidism and ophthalmopathy. Taken from the second paper: Stable Graves' hyperthyroidism was defined as no progression to ophthalmopathy during 18 months of follow-up. Hyperthyroidism patients were newly diagnosed, had a disease duration of under 2 months, and were aged 18 to 65 years. The study excluded patients with uncontrolled infections, other autoimmune diseases, pregnancy or lactation. Diagnoses were established on the basis of clinical symptoms, serum thyroxine and TRAb, thyroid ultrasound, and orbital computed tomography. A first-round RT-PCR of the TCR CDR3 used the HTBI primer set with the Qiagen OneStep RT-PCR kit. Blood samples also contained most of the expanded thyroid clonotypes (frequency above 0.001), which suggests that blood repertoires may reflect thyroid immune responses. A 13 V-J signature model separated ophthalmopathy from stable hyperthyroidism, with roughly 88% sensitivity and 81.08% specificity in cross-validation and 80%/75% in testing. In validation, the model predicted progression to ophthalmopathy with just under 71% sensitivity and around 72% specificity, a median of 6.5 months before onset. A discovery cohort of approximately 97 patients, roughly 40 with Graves' ophthalmopathy and about 60 with stable Graves' hyperthyroidism, was used to find distinguishing TCR V-J signatures. Prospective prediction of ophthalmopathy was tested in an independent validation cohort of fewer than 20 hyperthyroidism patients and 17 patients who later progressed to ophthalmopathy. For training and testing, the roughly 93 patients in the discovery cohort were randomly divided in a 7:3 ratio. Thyroid tissue and blood T-cell repertoires from about 6 Graves' hyperthyroidism patients were also compared in the study. After blood sampling, hyperthyroidism patients were treated with methimazole at a starting dose of 30 mg daily, and ophthalmopathy patients were treated with high-dose intravenous methylprednisolone. The libraries were constructed in a second round of multiplex PCR and then size-selected and purified. Libraries were sequenced paired-end with 100 bp reads on an Illumina HiSeq2000. SOAPnuke was used to process the raw data, removing reads that contained adapters or uncalled bases, had a mean Phred below 15, or lacked an exact match to the constant primer or identifier. COPE v1.2.5 was used to merge high-quality paired reads, and clonotypes were defined as unique nucleotide sequences. MiTCR v1.1 was used to align the clonotypes against IMGT TRBV, TRBD and TRBJ reference segments. Only V-J combinations with frequency above 0.0001, covering roughly 99% of repertoires, were analysed. The TCS score was defined as F50 (clonal expansion) divided by E x V (chaos), with BLOSUM62-based TCRdist calculated between CDR3 peptides within each V-J. Welch's t-statistics and random forest reduced 500 to 650 V-J features to about 13, which were used in a naive Bayes classifier (R e1071). Sample size was not statistically predetermined, and investigators were not blinded to group allocation. The paper reports TCR Vbeta CDR3 sequencing of fewer than 150 peripheral blood samples: 40 to 45 ophthalmopathy, roughly 80 hyperthyroidism and roughly 17 progressor patients.

This TCR derives from a man aged 35 to 55 with Graves disease. Donor details come from another sample of the same person, matched by shared clones. The source material was peripheral blood mononuclear cells (PBMCs), sampled at new diagnosis, from a patient treated with antithyroid drugs. The chain was built from TRBV20-1 and TRBJ2-1; TRBD2 fits 10 bases in the junction. The CDR3 sequence is CSARLTSGIYNEQFF. The DNA sequence is given as TGCAGTGCTAGACTTACTAGCGGGATTTACAATGAGCAGTTCTTC.